This is a list of T cell receptor beta chains from one sample in a study of fetal regulatory T cell absence and autoimmunity. Profiling relied on immunoSEQ multiplex PCR, and the TCRdb table lists in-frame clones only, not all of them. The table shows more than 85,000 clones, with 55% to 75% occurring only once. What was sequenced was pancreas tissue. The receptors stem from a male donor with IPEX syndrome. Both conserved end residues are part of each CDR3. A D gene is named only where the DNA matches it firmly. Clone size is shown for a subset of rows, as once, few, many or a class of expanded clone.

V gene	D gene	J gene	clone size	CDR3 protein	CDR3 DNA
TRBV7-6	-	TRBJ1-2	few	CASSFPSRAGYTF	TGTGCCAGCAGCTTCCCCAGCAGGGCTGGCTACACCTTC
TRBV7-2	-	TRBJ1-5	-	CASSFSSNQPQHF	TGTGCCAGCAGCTTTTCTAGCAATCAGCCCCAGCATTTT
TRBV7-4	TRBD1	TRBJ1-5	-	CASSLAPTGYSNQPQHF	TGTGCCAGCAGCTTAGCCCCGACAGGGTATAGCAATCAGCCCCAGCATTTT
TRBV5-4	-	TRBJ2-6	-	CASSLEYSGANVLTF	TGTGCCAGCAGCTTGGAGTACTCTGGGGCCAACGTCCTGACTTTC
TRBV6-1	TRBD1	TRBJ1-1	-	CASRTGGNTEAFF	TGTGCCAGCAGGACAGGGGGCAACACTGAAGCTTTCTTT
TRBV25-1	TRBD1	TRBJ2-4	-	CASRGQGAKNIQYF	TGTGCCAGCAGGGGACAGGGGGCCAAAAACATTCAGTACTTC
TRBV4-1	-	TRBJ2-6	once	CASSPWDRAWADLTF	TGCGCCAGCAGCCCTTGGGACCGGGCATGGGCTGACCTGACTTTC
TRBV19	-	TRBJ1-3	-	CASSISRRSGNTIYF	TGTGCCAGTAGTATTAGCCGCCGCTCTGGAAACACCATATATTTT
TRBV14	-	TRBJ2-1	-	CASSLHISRRSNEQFF	TGTGCCAGCAGCCTCCACATATCCCGTCGATCGAATGAGCAGTTCTTC
TRBV27	-	TRBJ1-4	-	CASSRQSGAHEKLFF	TGTGCCAGCAGTCGCCAATCGGGGGCGCATGAAAAACTGTTTTTT
TRBV14	TRBD1	TRBJ1-2	-	CASSQGSGQVLYGYTF	TGTGCCAGCAGCCAAGGGTCGGGACAGGTTCTCTATGGCTACACCTTC
TRBV21-1	-	TRBJ1-5	few	CASSNDQPQHF	TGTGCCAGCAGCAACGATCAGCCCCAGCATTTT
TRBV5-6	-	TRBJ2-5	-	CASSLIHRSQETQYF	TGTGCCAGCAGCTTGATCCACAGGAGCCAAGAGACCCAGTACTTC
TRBV9	-	TRBJ1-2	-	CASSVGPGGYTF	TGTGCCAGCAGCGTAGGTCCAGGCGGCTACACCTTC
TRBV4-1	TRBD2	TRBJ2-7	-	CASSQAAGAPYEQYF	TGCGCCAGCAGCCAGGCAGCGGGAGCCCCCTACGAGCAGTACTTC
TRBV20-1	-	TRBJ2-7	-	CSARQLHEQYF	TGCAGTGCTAGACAGCTCCACGAGCAGTACTTC
TRBV7-6	TRBD2	TRBJ2-2	-	CASCGGTGELFF	TGTGCCAGTTGCGGGGGCACCGGGGAGCTGTTTTTT
TRBV5-5	-	TRBJ2-3	-	CASSPSERFTDTQYF	TGTGCCAGCAGCCCCTCAGAGCGCTTCACAGATACGCAGTATTTT
TRBV19	TRBD1	TRBJ1-2	-	CASSIGEGAGSIYGYTF	TGTGCCAGTAGTATAGGTGAGGGGGCTGGTTCTATCTATGGCTACACCTTC
TRBV11-2	-	TRBJ2-5	-	CASSLDSRVWETQYF	TGTGCCAGCAGCTTAGATTCACGGGTATGGGAGACCCAGTACTTC
TRBV27	-	TRBJ2-2	-	CASSLIRRPAGGELFF	TGTGCCAGCAGTTTAATTAGGAGACCGGCGGGCGGGGAGCTGTTTTTT
TRBV4-1	TRBD1	TRBJ1-1	-	CASSHRDRVNTEAFF	TGCGCCAGCAGCCACCGGGACAGGGTGAACACTGAAGCTTTCTTT
TRBV4-1	TRBD1	TRBJ2-7	-	CASSPDRGLSYEQYF	TGCGCCAGCAGCCCAGACAGGGGCCTCTCCTACGAGCAGTACTTC
TRBV7-2	TRBD2	TRBJ2-7	-	CASSLAGLAGAPYEQYF	TGTGCCAGCAGCTTAGCGGGACTAGCGGGAGCCCCCTACGAGCAGTACTTC
TRBV7-2	-	TRBJ2-5	-	CASSTLYQETQYF	TGTGCCAGCAGTACCCTCTACCAAGAGACCCAGTACTTC
TRBV4-1	-	TRBJ1-4	once	CASSQDIGITNEKLFF	TGCGCCAGCAGCCAAGACATCGGGATAACTAATGAAAAACTGTTTTTT
TRBV12-2	-	TRBJ1-5	-	CASRFYHVQNSNQPQHF	TGTGCAAGTCGCTTTTACCACGTTCAGAATAGCAATCAGCCCCAGCATTTT
TRBV18	-	TRBJ2-7	-	CASSHTFYEQYF	TGTGCCAGCTCACATACCTTTTACGAGCAGTACTTC
TRBV27	-	TRBJ1-5	-	CASRIGADNQPQHF	TGTGCCAGCAGGATAGGGGCGGACAATCAGCCCCAGCATTTT
TRBV7-2	-	TRBJ2-5	-	CASSSSATQYF	TGTGCCAGCAGCTCCTCCGCGACCCAGTACTTC
TRBV5-1	TRBD1	TRBJ1-5	-	CASSLGTGSNQPQHF	TGCGCCAGCAGCTTGGGGACAGGGAGCAATCAGCCCCAGCATTTT
TRBV9	-	TRBJ1-4	-	CASSVGATNEKLFF	TGTGCCAGCAGCGTAGGAGCAACTAATGAAAAACTGTTTTTT
TRBV19	-	TRBJ1-3	-	CASSTARGANTIYF	TGTGCCAGTAGTACTGCGAGAGGGGCCAACACCATATATTTT
TRBV5-8	TRBD1	TRBJ2-7	-	CASTMDRVYNEQYF	TGTGCCAGCACCATGGACAGGGTCTACAACGAGCAGTACTTC
TRBV6-5	-	TRBJ2-7	-	CATKHYSTASYEQYF	TGTGCCACCAAACATTATTCGACAGCTTCCTACGAGCAGTACTTC
TRBV7-9	-	TRBJ1-3	-	CASSLGHSGNTIYF	TGTGCCAGCAGCTTAGGACACTCTGGAAACACCATATATTTT
TRBV29-1	TRBD1	TRBJ2-7	once	CSVEDRAGGFNEQYF	TGCAGCGTTGAAGATAGGGCAGGGGGTTTCAACGAGCAGTACTTC
TRBV6-5	TRBD1	TRBJ2-7	-	CASSYSNRGLEQYF	TGTGCCAGCAGTTACTCAAACAGGGGGCTTGAGCAGTACTTC
TRBV19	TRBD1	TRBJ1-2	few	CASSIGTGGYGYTF	TGTGCCAGTAGTATAGGGACAGGGGGCTATGGCTACACCTTC
TRBV9	-	TRBJ1-2	-	CASSVAGGNYGYTF	TGTGCCAGCAGCGTAGCGGGGGGGAATTATGGCTACACCTTC
TRBV5-4	TRBD1	TRBJ2-6	-	CASSGQGAGANVLTF	TGTGCCAGCAGCGGACAGGGGGCTGGGGCCAACGTCCTGACTTTC
TRBV18	-	TRBJ2-6	-	CASLRASGANVLTF	TGTGCCAGCCTCAGGGCCTCTGGGGCCAACGTCCTGACTTTC
TRBV6-5	-	TRBJ1-1	-	CASSIRLNTEAFF	TGTGCCAGCAGTATACGACTGAACACTGAAGCTTTCTTT
TRBV19	TRBD2	TRBJ2-7	-	CASSKREGSNEQYF	TGTGCCAGTAGTAAGCGGGAGGGAAGTAACGAGCAGTACTTC
TRBV7-9	TRBD1	TRBJ2-7	few	CASSGQGYEQYF	TGTGCCAGCAGCGGACAGGGCTACGAGCAGTACTTC
TRBV2	-	TRBJ2-5	-	CASSESWGQETQYF	TGTGCCAGCAGTGAATCTTGGGGTCAAGAGACCCAGTACTTC
TRBV13	TRBD2	TRBJ2-1	-	CASSLTSGGYNEQFF	TGTGCCAGCAGCTTGACTAGCGGGGGGTACAATGAGCAGTTCTTC
TRBV5-5	TRBD2	TRBJ2-2	few	CASSSSSGRGTGELFF	TGTGCCAGCAGCTCCTCAAGCGGGAGAGGCACCGGGGAGCTGTTTTTT
TRBV9	-	TRBJ2-1	-	CASSVEGGGNEQFF	TGTGCCAGCAGCGTAGAGGGGGGTGGAAATGAGCAGTTCTTC
TRBV4-1	TRBD2	TRBJ2-5	-	CASSQTTSGGGVETQYF	TGCGCCAGCAGCCAAACAACTAGCGGGGGAGGGGTAGAGACCCAGTACTTC
TRBV11-3	-	TRBJ2-7	-	CASSPRGSSYEQYF	TGTGCCAGCAGCCCTCGGGGCAGCTCCTACGAGCAGTACTTC
TRBV29-1	-	TRBJ1-2	few	CSVEDQGGYTF	TGCAGCGTTGAAGATCAGGGCGGCTACACCTTC
TRBV4-1	-	TRBJ2-3	-	CASSLISRGERTDTQYF	TGCGCCAGCAGCCTGATATCCCGGGGAGAAAGAACAGATACGCAGTATTTT
TRBV5-5	-	TRBJ1-4	-	CASSLNSREKLFF	TGTGCCAGCAGCTTGAATTCGCGGGAAAAACTGTTTTTT
TRBV2	-	TRBJ2-1	-	CASSETPEQFF	TGTGCCAGCAGTGAAACTCCTGAGCAGTTCTTC
TRBV25-1	TRBD2	TRBJ2-1	-	CASSGTSAYNEQFF	TGTGCCAGCAGTGGGACTAGCGCCTACAATGAGCAGTTCTTC
TRBV5-1	-	TRBJ1-2	-	CASSLTNNYGYTF	TGCGCCAGCAGCTTGACAAATAACTATGGCTACACCTTC
TRBV5-1	TRBD1	TRBJ2-7	-	CASSPFRDRGWYEQYF	TGCGCCAGCAGCCCGTTCCGGGACAGGGGGTGGTACGAGCAGTACTTC
TRBV19	TRBD1	TRBJ2-1	-	CASSIRRDRPSYNEQFF	TGTGCCAGTAGTATAAGGCGGGACAGGCCCTCCTACAATGAGCAGTTCTTC
TRBV27	TRBD1	TRBJ1-2	few	CASTRTGANYGYTF	TGTGCCAGCACCCGGACAGGGGCTAACTATGGCTACACCTTC